This T cell receptor beta chain was profiled in a study of cytomegalovirus exposure and HLA in healthy donors. CDR1 is MGHDK, CDR2 SYGVNS, per germline. CDR3 length equals 15 residues. Trimming stripped 6 bases from V and 5 bases from J, with 19 bases between. General study points: Rare TCR sequences predominated, though certain public TCRs were found in many donors.

On this clone itself: Its target is not known.

Assay used: immunoSEQ multiplex PCR; TCRdb lists only in-frame clones, some missing. The data show 150,000 to 250,000 clones, about 81% seen once. The rearrangement uses TRBV25-1 and TRBJ2-5; the D gene is possibly TRBD2 (6 bases). The receptor comes from a woman aged 25 to 39 in good health and CMV-seronegative. The sequenced sample consisted of PBMCs. CDR3 amino acids: CASRRVGGSRETQYF. Written as DNA, the CDR3 is TGTGCCAGCAGGAGGGTCGGAGGGAGTAGGGAGACCCAGTACTTC. The full variable domain, in which reference TRBV25-1 and TRBJ2-5 provide the parts outside the CDR3, is EADIYQTPRYLVIGTGKKITLECSQTMGHDKMYWYQQDPGMELHLIHYSYGVNSTEKGDLSSESTVSRIRTEHFPLTLESARPSHTSQYLCASRRVGGSRETQYFGPGTRLLVL.